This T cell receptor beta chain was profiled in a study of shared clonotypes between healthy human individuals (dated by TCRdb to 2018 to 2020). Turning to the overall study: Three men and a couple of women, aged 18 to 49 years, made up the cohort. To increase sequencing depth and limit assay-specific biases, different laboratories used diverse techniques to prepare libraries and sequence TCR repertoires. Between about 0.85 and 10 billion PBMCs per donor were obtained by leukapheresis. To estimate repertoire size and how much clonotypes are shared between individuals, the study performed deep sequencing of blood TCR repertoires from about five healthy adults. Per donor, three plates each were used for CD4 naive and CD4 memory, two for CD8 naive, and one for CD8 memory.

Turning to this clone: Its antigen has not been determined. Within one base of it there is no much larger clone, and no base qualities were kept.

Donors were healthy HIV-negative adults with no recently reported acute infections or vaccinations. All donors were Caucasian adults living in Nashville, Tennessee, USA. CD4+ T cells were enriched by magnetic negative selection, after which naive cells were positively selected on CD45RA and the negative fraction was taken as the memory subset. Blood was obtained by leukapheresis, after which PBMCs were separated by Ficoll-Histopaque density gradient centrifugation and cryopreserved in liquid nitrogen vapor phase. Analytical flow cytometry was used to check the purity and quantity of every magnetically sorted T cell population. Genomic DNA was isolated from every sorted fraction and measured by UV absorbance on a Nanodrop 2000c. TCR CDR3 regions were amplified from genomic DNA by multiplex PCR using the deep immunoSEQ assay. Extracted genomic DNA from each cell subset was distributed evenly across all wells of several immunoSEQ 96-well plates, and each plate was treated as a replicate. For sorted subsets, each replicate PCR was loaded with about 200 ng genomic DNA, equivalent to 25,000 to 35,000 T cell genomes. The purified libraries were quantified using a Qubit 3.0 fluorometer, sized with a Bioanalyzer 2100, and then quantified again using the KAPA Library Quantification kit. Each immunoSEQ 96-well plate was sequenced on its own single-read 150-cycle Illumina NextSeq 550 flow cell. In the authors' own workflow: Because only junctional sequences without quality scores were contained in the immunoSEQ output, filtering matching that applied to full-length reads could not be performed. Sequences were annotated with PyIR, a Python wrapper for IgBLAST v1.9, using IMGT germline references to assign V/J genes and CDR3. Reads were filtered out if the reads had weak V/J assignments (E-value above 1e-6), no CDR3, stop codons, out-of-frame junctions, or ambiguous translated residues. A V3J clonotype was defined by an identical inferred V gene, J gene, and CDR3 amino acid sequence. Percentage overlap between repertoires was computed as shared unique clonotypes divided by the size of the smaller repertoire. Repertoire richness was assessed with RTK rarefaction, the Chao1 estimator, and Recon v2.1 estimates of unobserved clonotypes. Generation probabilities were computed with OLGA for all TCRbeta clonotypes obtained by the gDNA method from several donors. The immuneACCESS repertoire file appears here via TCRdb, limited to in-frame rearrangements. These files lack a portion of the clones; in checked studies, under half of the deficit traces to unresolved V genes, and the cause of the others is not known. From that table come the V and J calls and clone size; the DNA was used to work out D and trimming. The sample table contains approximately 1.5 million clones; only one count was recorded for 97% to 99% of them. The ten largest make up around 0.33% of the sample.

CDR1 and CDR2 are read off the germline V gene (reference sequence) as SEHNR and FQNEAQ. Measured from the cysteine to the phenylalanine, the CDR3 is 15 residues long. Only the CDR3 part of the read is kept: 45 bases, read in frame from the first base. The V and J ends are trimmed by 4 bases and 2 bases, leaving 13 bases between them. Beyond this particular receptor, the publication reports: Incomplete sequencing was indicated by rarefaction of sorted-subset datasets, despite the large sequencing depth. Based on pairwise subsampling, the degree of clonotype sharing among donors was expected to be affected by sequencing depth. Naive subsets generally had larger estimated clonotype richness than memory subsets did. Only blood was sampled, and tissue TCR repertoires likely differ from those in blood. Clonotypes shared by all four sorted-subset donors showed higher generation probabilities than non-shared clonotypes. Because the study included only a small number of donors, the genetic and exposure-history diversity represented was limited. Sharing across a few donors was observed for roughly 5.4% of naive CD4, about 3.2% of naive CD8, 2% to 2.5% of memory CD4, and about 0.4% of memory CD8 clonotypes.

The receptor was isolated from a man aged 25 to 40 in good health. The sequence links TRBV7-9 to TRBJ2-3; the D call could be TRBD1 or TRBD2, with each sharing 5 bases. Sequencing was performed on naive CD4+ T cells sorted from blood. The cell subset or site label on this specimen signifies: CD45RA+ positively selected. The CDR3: CASSSGAAPTDTQYF. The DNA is TGTGCCAGCAGCTCCGGGGCGGCCCCCACAGATACGCAGTATTTT.